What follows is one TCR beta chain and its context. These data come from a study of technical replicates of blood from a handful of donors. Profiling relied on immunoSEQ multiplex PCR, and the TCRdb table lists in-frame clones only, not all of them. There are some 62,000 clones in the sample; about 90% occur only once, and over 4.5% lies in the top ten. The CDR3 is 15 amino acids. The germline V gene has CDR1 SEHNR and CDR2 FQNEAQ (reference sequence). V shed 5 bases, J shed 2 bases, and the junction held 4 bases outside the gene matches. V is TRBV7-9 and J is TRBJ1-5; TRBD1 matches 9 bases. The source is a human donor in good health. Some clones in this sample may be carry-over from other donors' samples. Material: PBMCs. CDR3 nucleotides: TGTGCCAGCAGCCCACGGACAGGGGGCAATCAGCCCCAGCATTTT. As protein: CASSPRTGGNQPQHF.